These 32 T cell receptor beta chains were all obtained from the same sample, sequenced in a study of cytomegalovirus exposure and HLA in healthy donors. PCR was performed using 60 Vbeta and 13 Jbeta primers. Produced via immunoSEQ multiplex PCR; TCRdb's table is partial and in-frame only. This sample has about 140,000 clones, with 80% found just once. The specimen sequenced was PBMCs. The receptors derive from a man aged 25-40 years in good health and CMV-seronegative.

This clone has just one count. The gene calls are TRBV27 and TRBJ1-5; 8 bases are a match to TRBD1. This CDR3 spans 15 amino acids. Per the germline V gene, CDR1 is MNHEY and CDR2 is SMNVEV (reference sequence). V was clipped by 5 bases and J by 0 bases; unmatched bases: 3. The CDR3 is CASSPDRGSNQPQHF. The CDR3 DNA is TGTGCCAGCAGTCCCGACAGGGGTAGCAATCAGCCCCAGCATTTT.

The V and J genes are TRBV28 and TRBJ2-5; tentatively, D is TRBD1 (7 bases). This CDR3 is 15 amino acids long. Trimming took 5 bases from V and 4 from J, leaving 17 bases between them. The V gene's germline CDR1 is MDHEN and CDR2 SYDVKM. CDR3 protein: CASSVARGAAETQYF. The CDR3 DNA is TGTGCCAGCAGTGTAGCCAGGGGGGCCGCAGAGACCCAGTACTTC.

The chain couples TRBV27 to TRBJ2-3; TRBD2 matches at 8 bases. CDR1 MNHEY and CDR2 SMNVEV come from the germline V gene (reference sequence). The J segment lost 0 bases and the V segment lost 6 bases, leaving 5 bases of the junction unmatched. There are 15 residues in the CDR3. Written as DNA, the CDR3 is TGTGCCAGCAGACTACTAGCGGCTAGCACAGATACGCAGTATTTT. Residues: CASRLLAASTDTQYF.

This clone was detected only a few times. The rearrangement joins TRBV5-6 to TRBJ1-4, with TRBD1 as a possible D gene (6 bases). Per germline, CDR1 SGHDT and CDR2 YYEEEE. V lost 4 bases, J lost 5 bases, and 15 bases lay in between. This CDR3 is 15 amino acids long. CDR3 protein: CASSLRGAGNEKLFF. The CDR3 DNA sequence: TGTGCCAGCAGCCTGCGGGGGGCAGGGAATGAAAAACTGTTTTTT.

The genes are TRBV7-2 and TRBJ2-1; 10 bases are a match to TRBD2. This CDR3 region has 15 residues. Germline-derived CDR1 and CDR2 are SGHTA and FQGNSA. V lost 2 bases, J lost 7 bases, and 5 bases stayed unmatched. The CDR3 protein is CASSLLAGGKNEQFF. In nucleotides, the CDR3 is TGTGCCAGCAGCTTATTAGCGGGGGGTAAAAATGAGCAGTTCTTC.

The chain employs TRBV15 and TRBJ2-4; TRBD1 agrees at 8 bases. The CDR3 runs to 15 residues. Germline assignment: CDR1 LNHNV and CDR2 YYDKDF (reference sequence). Trimming removed 5 bases from V and 3 bases from J; junction bases left unmatched: 6. The DNA for the CDR3 is TGTGCCACCAGCCCCGGACAGGGCGACAAAAACATTCAGTACTTC. Protein sequence: CATSPGQGDKNIQYF.

This chain links TRBV4-1 with TRBJ1-2, with 10 bases lining up with TRBD1. The CDR3 extends over 13 amino acids. Trimming took 3 bases from V and 7 from J; bases not matched to a gene: 2. Germline lookup yields CDR1 MGHRA and CDR2 YSYEKL. The CDR3 sequence is CASSQTGGRGYTF. The CDR3 DNA reads as TGCGCCAGCAGCCAGACAGGGGGCCGTGGCTACACCTTC.

The chain joins TRBV18 to TRBJ2-1, with 8 bases that match TRBD2. This CDR3 contains 18 residues. CDR1 and CDR2 (germline): KGHSH, LQKENI. With 0 bases clipped from V and 4 bases from J, the junction kept 11 bases outside the gene matches. The CDR3 sequence is CASSPPAVASGLYNEQFF. In DNA form, the CDR3 reads TGTGCCAGCTCACCACCGGCGGTTGCTAGCGGGTTATACAATGAGCAGTTCTTC. Based on the CDR3 plus reference TRBV18 and TRBJ2-1, the full variable domain is NAGVMQNPRHLVRRRGQEARLRCSPMKGHSHVYWYRQLPEEGLKFMVYLQKENIIDESGMPKERFSAEFPKEGPSILRIQQVVRGDSAAYFCASSPPAVASGLYNEQFFGPGTRLTVL.

This chain connects TRBV15 to TRBJ1-1, with 7 nucleotides matching TRBD1. J was trimmed by 5 bases and V by 5 bases; bases with no gene match: 11. Germline values: CDR1 LNHNV, CDR2 YYDKDF (reference sequence). CDR3 length: 15 residues. CDR3 amino acids: CATSGSRTGGTEAFF. CDR3 in DNA: TGTGCCACCAGCGGGTCTCGGACAGGCGGGACTGAAGCTTTCTTT.

This clone occurred once. The chain is built from TRBV4-1 and TRBJ2-3; weak D call: TRBD1 (6 bases). V lost 10 bases to trimming and J lost 0 bases, with 17 bases between them. CDR3 length: 15 residues. Looked up from germline, CDR1 is MGHRA and CDR2 is YSYEKL. The CDR3 DNA follows: TGCGCCACCCGGACACAGGGATTTAGCACAGATACGCAGTATTTT. Translated, it gives CATRTQGFSTDTQYF.

V gene TRBV5-1 combines with J gene TRBJ1-1; D gene uncertain. The germline CDR1 and CDR2 sequences are SGHRS and YFSETQ. Trimming shortened V by 4 bases and J by 2 bases, and 18 bases separated the two germline ends. This CDR3 has 16 amino acids. The CDR3 spells CASSERSRGGNTEAFF. The CDR3 coding sequence is TGCGCCAGCAGCGAGCGGTCCCGAGGAGGAAACACTGAAGCTTTCTTT.

This clone turned up a few times. This chain joins TRBV4-1 and TRBJ1-3; a possible D gene is TRBD1 (5 bases). The CDR3 has 17 residues. Germline CDR1 reads MGHRA; CDR2 reads YSYEKL. Trimming removed 1 base from V and 0 bases from J, with 13 bases in between. CDR3 DNA: TGCGCCAGCAGCCAAGCCCCCAGGGTTGACTCTGGAAACACCATATATTTT. This encodes CASSQAPRVDSGNTIYF.

The chain employs TRBV6-1 and TRBJ2-5; D unclear. Trimming left V 4 bases short and J 5 bases short, with 8 bases between. The CDR3 totals 12 residues. CDR1 and CDR2 from the germline V gene are MNHNS and SASEGT. CDR3 nucleotide sequence: TGTGCCAGCAGTGGAGTGTGGGAGACCCAGTACTTC. As protein: CASSGVWETQYF.

V gene TRBV19 combines with J gene TRBJ1-1; TRBD1 might be the D (5 bases). The germline V and J ends were trimmed by 1 base and 2 bases, with 11 bases remaining between them. Germline values: CDR1 LNHDA, CDR2 SQIVND (reference sequence). The CDR3 length is 15 residues. CDR3 region: CASSIGDRINTEAFF. The DNA for the CDR3 is TGTGCCAGTAGTATAGGAGACAGAATAAACACTGAAGCTTTCTTT.

The chain joins TRBV9 to TRBJ1-2, with D maybe TRBD1 (5 bases). Germline V gene sequence: CDR1 SGDLS, CDR2 YYNGEE. Trimming took off 4 bases at V and 3 bases at J, with 16 bases between the two ends. The CDR3 is made up of 15 amino acids. The CDR3 loop is CASSLTPGAYYGYTF. The CDR3 DNA reads TGTGCCAGCAGCCTGACCCCTGGGGCCTACTATGGCTACACCTTC.

The rearrangement links TRBV2 to TRBJ1-1; TRBD1 agrees at 9 bases. Germline CDR1 SNHLY, CDR2 FYNNEI. The CDR3 runs 14 residues. V lost 6 bases and J lost 6; bases outside the gene matches: 8. CDR3 in DNA: TGTGCCAGCAGCCCTATCCGACAGGGGGCTGAAGCTTTCTTT. Translation gives CASSPIRQGAEAFF.

CDR3 sequence reads: CPSEVTSGRLLYGANVLTF. Written as DNA, the CDR3 is TGCCCGTCTGAGGTGACTAGCGGGAGGCTGCTCTATGGGGCCAACGTCCTGACTTTC. The chain links TRBV1 to TRBJ2-6; the DNA was not compared with TRBD2, the D call given in the table. TRBV1 is a recognized pseudogene. CDR3 size: 19 residues.

The chain combines TRBV7-9 with TRBJ1-5, with TRBD1 as a possible D gene (5 bases). CDR1 is SEHNR, CDR2 FQNEAQ, per germline (reference sequence). V lost 6 bases, J lost 3 bases, and 12 bases lay in between. The CDR3 is 14 residues long. In DNA form, the CDR3 reads TGTGCCAGCAGTCGCGACAGATACAATCAGCCCCAGCATTTT. Its translation is CASSRDRYNQPQHF.

The chain couples TRBV28 to TRBJ1-4, with D perhaps TRBD1 (5 bases). CDR1 is MDHEN, CDR2 SYDVKM, per germline. Trimming cost V 3 bases and J 3 bases, with 8 bases left between them. The CDR3 loop spans 14 amino acids. In DNA, the CDR3 is TGTGCCAGCAGTTTGTGGGGGGCTAATGAAAAACTGTTTTTT. It translates to CASSLWGANEKLFF.

This clone has only one observation. This chain joins TRBV5-1 and TRBJ2-3, with 9 bases matching TRBD1. There are 17 residues in the CDR3. J gave up 6 bases and V 4 bases, and 15 bases lay outside the gene matches. Germline values: CDR1 SGHRS, CDR2 YFSETQ. DNA for the CDR3: TGCGCCAGCAGCCCGAAAGACCCGGGACAGGGCGGGGATACGCAGTATTTT. Its translation: CASSPKDPGQGGDTQYF.

V is TRBV4-1 and J is TRBJ2-2; TRBD1 matches at 9 bases. The length of the CDR3 is 14 residues. Germline CDR1 MGHRA, CDR2 YSYEKL. V was clipped by 3 bases and J by 7 bases; unmatched bases: 3. CDR3 in DNA: TGCGCCAGCAGCCAGCGGACAGGGGTCGGGGAGCTGTTTTTT. The encoded protein is CASSQRTGVGELFF.

V and J are TRBV7-9 and TRBJ1-1, with D unresolved. From germline, CDR1 is SEHNR and CDR2 FQNEAQ (reference sequence). Trimming took 6 bases from V and 3 from J, leaving 11 bases between them. The CDR3 length is 13 residues. CDR3 sequence: CASRARRDTEAFF. CDR3 DNA sequence: TGTGCCAGCAGGGCCAGGAGGGACACTGAAGCTTTCTTT.

This clone has just a few counts. The chain is built from TRBV18 and TRBJ1-3; weak D call: TRBD1 (6 bases). Trimming shortened V by 3 bases and J by 1 base, and 13 bases separated the two germline ends. The CDR3 contains 16 residues. CDR1 and CDR2 (germline): KGHSH, LQKENI. CDR3 in DNA: TGTGCCAGCTCACCGATTCGGGACATTTCTGGAAACACCATATATTTT. Amino acid sequence: CASSPIRDISGNTIYF.

CDR3 sequence reads: CASSVGVAGRTDTQYF. The CDR3, as DNA: TGTGCCAGCAGCGTAGGTGTAGCGGGACGCACAGATACGCAGTATTTT. This chain links TRBV9 with TRBJ2-3; 8 bases map to TRBD2. This CDR3 comprises 16 residues. CDR1 SGDLS and CDR2 YYNGEE come from the germline V gene. The junction had 4 bases not matched to a gene; V was cut back by 0 bases and J by 1 base.

In the case of this clone: Within the sample, other DNA sequences also encode this same CDR3. This chain joins TRBV18 and TRBJ1-5; no clear D gene. V shed 3 bases and J shed 4 bases, with 7 bases lying between them. There are 13 residues in the CDR3. From germline, CDR1 is KGHSH and CDR2 LQKENI. CDR3 DNA sequence: TGTGCCAGCTCACCGGGCGAGAATCAGCCCCAGCATTTT. Translation: CASSPGENQPQHF.

This clone was counted a single time. This sequence joins TRBV6-5 and TRBJ1-1; TRBD1 might be the D (6 bases). Germline V gene data show CDR1 as MNHEY and CDR2 as SVGAGI. The CDR3 runs 12 residues. Trimming shortened V by 8 bases and J by 3 bases, and 10 bases separated the two germline ends. CDR3: CASQGLYTEAFF. Here the CDR3 DNA reads TGTGCCAGCCAGGGGCTTTACACTGAAGCTTTCTTT.

The chain joins TRBV7-9 to TRBJ1-1; D call uncertain. This CDR3 is built from 14 residues. Trimming pared 1 base from V and 1 base from J, leaving 7 bases between. The germline V gene encodes CDR1 SEHNR and CDR2 FQNEAQ (reference sequence). The DNA of the CDR3 is TGTGCCAGCAGCTTAGTGTCAGGGAACACTGAAGCTTTCTTT. Amino acids: CASSLVSGNTEAFF. Combining the CDR3 with reference TRBV7-9 and TRBJ1-1 gives the whole variable domain DTGVSQNPRHKITKRGQNVTFRCDPISEHNRLYWYRQTLGQGPEFLTYFQNEAQLEKSRLLSDRFSAERPKGSFSTLEIQRTEQGDSAMYLCASSLVSGNTEAFFGQGTRLTVV.

The chain joins TRBV28 to TRBJ1-2; 10 bases fit TRBD1. The CDR3 has 13 residues. The germline V gene encodes CDR1 MDHEN and CDR2 SYDVKM. J gave up 7 bases and V 10 bases, and 9 bases lay outside the gene matches. CDR3 protein: CATSPGTGVGYTF. Here the CDR3 DNA reads TGTGCCACCAGCCCCGGGACAGGGGTTGGCTACACCTTC.

V usage is TRBV4-1 and J usage is TRBJ2-1; TRBD2 might be the D (5 bases). Germline loops: CDR1 MGHRA, CDR2 YSYEKL. The CDR3 has 16 amino acids. V was shortened by 5 bases and J by 8 bases, with 22 bases between the two germline ends. The CDR3 loop reads CASSSPGGSIGYEQFF. The CDR3 DNA is TGCGCCAGCAGCTCTCCCGGAGGCAGTATCGGCTATGAGCAGTTCTTC.

The J gene is TRBJ1-5, the V gene TRBV28, with 9 bases identical to TRBD1. Germline V CDR1 and CDR2: MDHEN, SYDVKM. The J segment lost 5 bases and the V segment lost 6 bases, leaving 11 bases of the junction unmatched. The CDR3 contains 16 residues. This chain's CDR3 is CASSHRGRSGDQPQHF. DNA for the CDR3: TGTGCCAGCAGCCACAGGGGGCGGAGTGGTGATCAGCCCCAGCATTTT.

This chain uses TRBV28 with TRBJ1-5; 8 bases are a match to TRBD1. V shed 6 bases, J shed 7 bases, and the junction held 5 bases outside the gene matches. Germline CDR1 reads MDHEN; CDR2 reads SYDVKM. The CDR3 consists of 13 residues. The CDR3 sequence: CASRMDRVQPQHF. DNA of the CDR3: TGTGCCAGCAGGATGGACAGGGTGCAGCCCCAGCATTTT. Based on the CDR3 plus reference TRBV28 and TRBJ1-5, the full variable domain is DVKVTQSSRYLVKRTGEKVFLECVQDMDHENMFWYRQDPGLGLRLIYFSYDVKMKEKGDIPEGYSVSREKKERFSLILESASTNQTSMYLCASRMDRVQPQHFGDGTRLSIL.

The genes are TRBV18 and TRBJ2-1; 9 nucleotides line up with TRBD2. The CDR3 contains 16 residues. After removal of 2 bases from V and 0 bases from J, the junction contained 2 bases not matched to a gene. The V gene's germline CDR1 is KGHSH and CDR2 LQKENI. DNA for the CDR3: TGTGCCAGCTCACCAGTAGCGGGGGCCTCCTACAATGAGCAGTTCTTC. Residues: CASSPVAGASYNEQFF.